This is a list of T cell receptor beta chains from one sample in a study of patients and donors after allogeneic stem cell transplantation. TCRdb re-called the RT-PCR reads through MiXCR, storing one row per CDR3 protein. The sample has approximately 170,000 distinct CDR3 sequences, about 30% seen once. Sequencing was done on a sample of blood, either unsorted or a sorted T cell fraction (not recorded which). These receptors all stem from a human donor who was either an allogeneic HSCT recipient or a stem cell or donor lymphocyte infusion donor (not recorded which). It is not recorded whose cells these are; they may come from a transplant donor. The CDR3 runs from the conserved cysteine through the conserved F or W. Each record gives: D gene, CDR3 length, J gene, clone size, V gene, CDR3 DNA, CDR3 protein. The D gene is left open where the match is weak. Not every row has a clone size; where given, it reads once, few, many or a size class.

>TRBD1|16|TRBJ1-5|.|TRBV28
TGTGCCAGCAGTTTGGGGAGAGGGACAGGGAATCAGCCCCAGCATTTT
CASSLGRGTGNQPQHF
>.|14|TRBJ1-6|.|TRBV7-4
TGTGCCAGCAGCTTAGGAGACGGAAATTCACCCCTCCACTTT
CASSLGDGNSPLHF
>.|16|TRBJ2-6|.|TRBV5-1
TGCGCCAGCAGCTCGGGACACCACTCTGGGGCCAACGTCCTGACTTTC
CASSSGHHSGANVLTF
>.|13|TRBJ2-2|few|TRBV6-5
TGTGCCAGCAGTTACTCGGGGGGTTGGGTGCTGTTTTTT
CASSYSGGWVLFF
>TRBD2|15|TRBJ2-7|.|TRBV7-6
TGTGCCAGCAGCCAAGTAGCGGGAGGGTTCTACGAGCAGTACTTC
CASSQVAGGFYEQYF
>.|14|TRBJ1-2|many|TRBV27
TGTGCCAGCACCAGGCGGGACACTCAAGGCGGCTACACCTTC
CASTRRDTQGGYTF
>TRBD1|17|TRBJ1-5|.|TRBV5-6
TGTGCCAGCAGCCGTGGGCCGGACAGGGTTAGCAATCAGCCCCAGCATTTT
CASSRGPDRVSNQPQHF
>TRBD1|14|TRBJ1-5|.|TRBV6-5
TGTGCCAGCAGGACCGACAGGGCGGGCCAGCCCCAGCATTTT
CASRTDRAGQPQHF
>.|16|TRBJ1-3|many|TRBV4-3
TGCGCCAGCAGCCAACACGGGACTTACTCTGGAAACACCATATATTTT
CASSQHGTYSGNTIYF
>TRBD2|13|TRBJ2-5|.|TRBV7-6
TGTGCCAGCAGCTCGTGGGAGGGACAGACCCAGTACTTC
CASSSWEGQTQYF
>TRBD2|14|TRBJ2-3|once|TRBV29-1
TGCAGCCTTAGGGAGGGGCCTAGCACAGATACGCAGTATTTT
CSLREGPSTDTQYF
>.|15|TRBJ2-1|.|TRBV12-3/TRBV12-4
TGTGCCAGCAGTTTAAAAGGGGGAGGGGCCAAGGGGCAGTTCTTC
CASSLKGGGAKGQFF
>.|14|TRBJ2-3|few|TRBV7-9
TGTGCCAGCAGCGCTAGAGGGTACACAGATACGCAGTATTTT
CASSARGYTDTQYF
>.|14|TRBJ1-6|few|TRBV11-1
TGTGCCAGCAGCGGGGGGGCGCGGAATTCACCCCTCCACTTT
CASSGGARNSPLHF
>TRBD2|12|TRBJ2-7|.|TRBV5-1
TGCGCCAGCAGGCGGTTAGCGGGGGAGCAGTACTTC
CASRRLAGEQYF
>TRBD1|12|TRBJ2-7|many|TRBV20-1
TGCAGTGGAGTAGACAGGGCCTACGAGCAGTACTTC
CSGVDRAYEQYF
>.|14|TRBJ1-1|many|TRBV18
TGTGCCAGCTCCCACGACGCCATGGGCACTGAAGCTTTCTTT
CASSHDAMGTEAFF
>.|12|TRBJ2-7|.|TRBV11-3
TGTGCCAGCAGCGGCGGGAACTACGAGCAGTACTTC
CASSGGNYEQYF
>.|15|TRBJ1-2|few|TRBV27
TGTGCCAGCAGTTCGACAGGCACGGGGTCTTATGGCTACACCTTC
CASSSTGTGSYGYTF
>.|15|TRBJ2-3|few|TRBV7-9
TGTGCCAGCAGCCCTCGGGCAGGGATATATGATACGCAGTATTTT
CASSPRAGIYDTQYF
>.|13|TRBJ1-4|.|TRBV15
TGTGCCACCAGCAGAGCCTCGGGGCACAAACTGTTTTTT
CATSRASGHKLFF
>.|11|TRBJ2-7|.|TRBV20-1
TGCAGTGCTACACGCTCCTACGAGCAGTACTTC
CSATRSYEQYF
>.|12|TRBJ2-1|.|TRBV29-1
TGCAGCGTTGGGGCCGAGTACAATGAGCAGTTCTTC
CSVGAEYNEQFF
>.|14|TRBJ2-3|.|TRBV9
TGTGCCAGCAGCGTTACGGACCCCACAGATACGCAGTATTTT
CASSVTDPTDTQYF
>.|14|TRBJ1-6|few|TRBV7-6
TGTGCCAGCAGCTTAGGGGACGGCCATTCACCCCTCCACTTT
CASSLGDGHSPLHF
>.|11|TRBJ1-2|many|TRBV20-1
TGCAGTGCTATAATCACCGGTGGCTACACCTTC
CSAIITGGYTF